The T cell receptor beta chain described here comes from a study of blood T cells in healthy people across ages (dated by TCRdb to between 2015 and 2017). With regard to the full study: In model experiments, roughly one uniquely barcoded TCR beta cDNA molecule per two T cells was captured by template switching. To avoid experimental bias, donors of different ages were spread randomly across the sequencing lanes. The study measured age-related changes in TCR beta repertoire diversity using deep sequencing normalized with unique cDNA molecular identifiers. The study analyzed two additional independent replicas of 1 million unique cDNA reads from the same blood draw for two donors, one aged 18 to 30 and one aged 80 or older. Four age groups were formed from the donors: young (average approximately 15 years), middle-aged (around 40), aged (more than 55) and long-lived (more than 75).

There are 15 amino acids in the CDR3, from cysteine to phenylalanine inclusive. Only the CDR3 DNA is retained, 45 bases long and in frame from the first base. V has 3 bases trimmed and J has 2 bases trimmed; junction bases matching no gene number 5. According to the germline V gene (reference sequence), CDR1 reads LGHDT and CDR2 reads YNNKEL. The library was prepared using 5' RACE. The sample was run on an Illumina HiSeq 2500. A second roughly 7 to 11 cycle PCR used a sample-barcoded 5' primer and a J-beta primer mix. A template-switch 5' adaptor carrying 12 random nucleotides introduced a unique molecular identifier onto each TCR beta cDNA molecule. At least 2.5 million CDR3-containing paired-end reads were obtained from each sample. First-strand cDNA synthesis was performed from all RNA using the Mint cDNA synthesis kit, with priming by a TRBC-specific oligonucleotide. After uracil-DNA glycosylase treatment, a first 18-cycle PCR used universal primers M1SS and BC2_uni_R on all cDNA. From the authors' description of their analysis: Each sample was normalized by randomly selecting 1 million high-quality reads, each carrying a distinct molecular identifier. Reads sharing molecular identifiers were discarded rather than binned into consensus sequences. MiTCR, set to a Q25 quality threshold and the strictest error-elimination algorithm, was used for CDR3 identification, clonotype clustering and error correction. A nonparametric unseen species model with Euler transformation was used to estimate lower-bound total TCR beta diversity. In-frame beta chains were kept once TCRdb had trimmed the public reads at Q25 with fastp and called clones with MiXCR. Every entry covers one CDR3 protein and lists the most common genes and DNA from its rows. The V and J calls reflect TCRdb's pipeline rather than the authors' work. For this sample the table gives about 1.6 million distinct CDR3 sequences, of which about 32% were detected only once. Roughly 10% of the sample is in the top ten clones.

Points the paper makes about the study in general: As age increased, observed TCR beta diversity per million T cells dropped in a roughly linear way, and a significant reduction was already evident by age 40. Observed TCR beta diversity correlated strongly with the percentage of naive T cells measured by flow cytometry. Compared with the aged group, the long-lived group had more naive CD4+ T cells, fewer expanded clones and increased TCR diversity, a pattern suggesting age selection. Conclusive comparison of naive and antigen-experienced compartments was prevented by the profiling of bulk unsorted PBMCs. Estimates of total diversity based on one million sequenced T cells were regarded as lower bounds and as underestimates. Because the CMV infection status of the donors was unknown, age-related changes in expanded clonotypes may potentially have been confounded.

The roughly 38 donors, aged about 6 to 100 years, were systemically healthy Caucasian individuals from Russia. Approximately 9 milliliters of peripheral blood were collected from each donor into EDTA-treated Vacutainer tubes. PBMCs were isolated by Ficoll-Paque density-gradient centrifugation, with at least 7 million obtained per sample. Total RNA, at least 6 micrograms per sample, was extracted from PBMCs with Trizol reagent. For every donor, flow cytometry on a PBMC aliquot measured the percentage of naive CD45RAhigh/CD27high T cells. In this sample, this clonotype turned up a few times. Its antigen is currently not known. Qualities for individual bases were not recorded, and no much larger clone is one base off.

The source is a woman aged 30 to 39 in good health. The sample taken for sequencing was blood. Recombination joined TRBV3-1 with TRBJ2-5; 8 central nucleotides agree with TRBD2. Read as DNA, the sequence is TGTGCCAGCAGCCAGATCGGGAGGGAGCAAGAGACCCAGTACTTC. Its protein product is CASSQIGREQETQYF.